This T cell receptor beta chain was documented in a study of cytomegalovirus exposure and HLA in healthy donors. Points from the study as a whole: The study flagged some 170 TCR beta chains as cytomegalovirus-associated. Across donors, most TCRs were seen rarely, yet some public ones were widespread. The classifier reportedly diagnosed cytomegalovirus status with high specificity and sensitivity.

These donors were members of the approximately 110-subject validation cohort, a group separate from the approximately 680-subject first cohort. In this sample, this clone turned up once. The antigen is not known. This CDR3 has 19 amino acids. This table comes from immunoSEQ multiplex PCR, and its TCRdb copy is limited to in-frame clones, with some not included. The table shows some 50,000 clones, with about 93% occurring only once. V usage is TRBV21-1 and J usage is TRBJ1-6; the DNA was not compared with TRBD1, the D call given in the table. TRBV21-1 constitutes a pseudogene. The sequence was obtained from a woman under 30 in good health and CMV-seropositive. Sequences were obtained from PBMCs. CDR3 residues: CASSKVEGQRKTVNSPLHF. The CDR3 DNA follows: TGTGCCAGCAGCAAAGTAGAAGGACAGCGGAAAACGGTTAATTCACCCCTCCACTTT.